The source of this TCR beta chain is a study of Graves' ophthalmopathy and Graves' hyperthyroidism (dated by TCRdb to between 2017 and 2018). About the study as a whole: Stable hyperthyroidism was defined as no progression to ophthalmopathy within 18 months of follow-up. To tell Graves' ophthalmopathy apart from Graves' hyperthyroidism, and to predict which patients would progress to ophthalmopathy, the study relied on TCR beta repertoire signatures. In total, approximately 130 blood samples were TCR-sequenced: some 40 ophthalmopathy, 75 hyperthyroidism and roughly 17 hyperthyroidism-to-ophthalmopathy patients. To explore V-J signatures distinguishing ophthalmopathy from hyperthyroidism, a discovery set of under 110 patients (about 41 ophthalmopathy, over 55 stable hyperthyroidism) was enrolled. For independent validation, a separate cohort was made up of approximately 19 hyperthyroidism patients plus 17 patients who later progressed from hyperthyroidism to ophthalmopathy. T-cell repertoires of thyroid tissue and blood were compared in a handful of hyperthyroidism patients. Following sample collection, hyperthyroidism patients were given methimazole at a starting dose of 30 mg daily, and ophthalmopathy patients were given high-dose intravenous methylprednisolone. What the work shows at the level of the full study, not this receptor alone: In validation, the model predicted ophthalmopathy progression with more than 70% sensitivity and roughly 72% specificity; 12 predicted patients were CT-confirmed with GO in a median of approximately six months. Most expanded thyroid clonotypes with frequency above 0.001 were also detected in blood, suggesting blood repertoires may reflect the thyroid immune response. Ophthalmopathy was separated from stable hyperthyroidism by the 13-signature model with just under 90% sensitivity and about 83% specificity in cross-validation and with 80%/75% in the test set. Sample size was not statistically predetermined, and group allocation was not concealed from the investigators.

CDR3 length: 16 amino acids, cysteine to phenylalanine. Only the CDR3 DNA is retained, 48 bases long and in frame from the first base. CDR1 and CDR2 are read off the germline V gene as SQVTM and ANQGSEA. V lost 8 bases and J lost 4 bases, and the count of bases not matched to a germline gene is 19. Hyperthyroidism patients were newly diagnosed, with disease duration under 2 months, and aged 18 to 65 years. Anyone with other autoimmune diseases, uncontrolled infections, pregnancy or lactation was excluded from the study. Clinical symptoms, serum thyroxine, TRAb, thyroid ultrasound and orbital computed tomography formed the basis of the diagnosis. Total RNA was extracted with Trizol reagent and quality-checked on an Agilent 2100 Bioanalyzer. For repertoire sequencing, TCR beta CDR3 regions were amplified from RNA transcripts. A first-round RT-PCR used HTBI primers with the Qiagen OneStep RT-PCR kit, followed by a second-round multiplex PCR, size selection and purification. Libraries were sequenced on an Illumina HiSeq2000 using paired-end 100 bp reads. Turning to the authors' computational methods: SOAPnuke was used to process the reads, throwing out any read that had adapters, had uncalled bases, had a mean Phred below 15, or lacked an exact constant-primer or identifier match. COPE v1.2.5 was used to merge high-quality paired reads. Unique nucleotide sequences were defined as clonotypes and aligned to IMGT TRB V, D and J references using MiTCR v1.1. The analysis was limited to V-J combinations with a frequency above 0.0001, which together covered around 99% of the repertoires. For each V-J combination, a TCR clonal expansion and chaos score was defined as F50 clonal expansion divided by the chaos observed in the TCRdist matrix. Features were reduced by Welch's t-statistics and random forest to around 13 V-J combinations, which fed a naive Bayes classifier. The similarity between thyroid and blood repertoires was quantified using the Morisita-Horn index. Through fastp at Q25 and MiXCR, TCRdb rebuilt clones from the public reads, retaining in-frame beta chains. Each CDR3 protein appears once, grouped with its most common genes and DNA. These V and J calls are TCRdb output, not the study's own analysis. The sample table lists around 1.1 million distinct CDR3 sequences, 35% to 40% of them with a count of one. The top ten hold around 10% of the sample.

This clonotype was picked up one time. Its antigen is unknown. The record has no base qualities; no much larger clone is one base away. One read provides weak support. The sequence was obtained from an adult man with Graves' hyperthyroidism. The V and J genes are TRBV29-1 and TRBJ2-7, with 8 bases matching TRBD2. The sequencing input was peripheral blood or thyroid tissue (not recorded which). The CDR3 region reads CSSWAGVSSGTYEQYF. The DNA sequence is given as TGCAGCAGTTGGGCCGGCGTGAGTAGCGGGACTTACGAGCAGTACTTC.